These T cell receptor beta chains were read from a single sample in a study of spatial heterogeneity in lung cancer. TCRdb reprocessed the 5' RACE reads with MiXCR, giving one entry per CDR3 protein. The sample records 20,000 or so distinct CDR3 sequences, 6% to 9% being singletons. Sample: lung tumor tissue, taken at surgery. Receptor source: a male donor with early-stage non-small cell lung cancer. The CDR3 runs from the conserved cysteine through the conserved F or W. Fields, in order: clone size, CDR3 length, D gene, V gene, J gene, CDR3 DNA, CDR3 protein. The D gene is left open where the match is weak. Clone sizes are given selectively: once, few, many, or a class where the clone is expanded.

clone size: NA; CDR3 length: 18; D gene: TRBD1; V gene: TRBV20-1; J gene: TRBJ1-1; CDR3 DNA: TGCAGTGCTAGATCGGGACAGGGGCGAAAGACCTTGAACACTGAAGCTTTCTTT; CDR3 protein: CSARSGQGRKTLNTEAFF
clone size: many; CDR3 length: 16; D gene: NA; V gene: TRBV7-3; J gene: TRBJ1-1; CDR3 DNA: TGTGCCAGCAGCTTAATCGGGGACCTGGGCAAAACTGAAGCTTTCTTT; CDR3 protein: CASSLIGDLGKTEAFF
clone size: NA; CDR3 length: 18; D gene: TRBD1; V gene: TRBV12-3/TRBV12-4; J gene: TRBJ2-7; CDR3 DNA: TGTGCCAGCAGTTTCGAGGACAGGGTGTGGAGTTTGGCCTACGAGCAGTACTTC; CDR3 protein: CASSFEDRVWSLAYEQYF
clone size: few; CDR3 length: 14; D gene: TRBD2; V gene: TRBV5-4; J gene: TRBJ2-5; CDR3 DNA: TGTGCCAGCAGCTCGGGACTAGCCCAAGAGACCCAGTACTTC; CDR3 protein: CASSSGLAQETQYF
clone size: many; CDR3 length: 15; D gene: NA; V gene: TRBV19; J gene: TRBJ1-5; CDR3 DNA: TGTGCCAGTAGTATTCCAGGGTTGGGCAATCAGCCCCAGCATTTT; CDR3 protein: CASSIPGLGNQPQHF
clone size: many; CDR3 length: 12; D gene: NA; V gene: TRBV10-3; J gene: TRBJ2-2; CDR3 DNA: TGTGCCATCAACCAGGAAACCGGGGAGCTGTTTTTT; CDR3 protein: CAINQETGELFF
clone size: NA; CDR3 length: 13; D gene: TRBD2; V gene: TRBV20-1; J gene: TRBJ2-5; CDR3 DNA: TGCAGTGGAACAGCGGGGGGGACTTTGACCCAGTACTTC; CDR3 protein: CSGTAGGTLTQYF
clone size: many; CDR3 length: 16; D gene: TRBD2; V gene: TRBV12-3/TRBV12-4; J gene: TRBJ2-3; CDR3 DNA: TGTGCCAGCACCAACATGCGGCGGGGGTACACAGATACGCAGTATTTT; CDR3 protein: CASTNMRRGYTDTQYF
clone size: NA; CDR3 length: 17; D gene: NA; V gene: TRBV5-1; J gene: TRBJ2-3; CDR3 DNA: TGCGCCAGCAGCTTGGCTCAGAAGACCCAGAGCACAGATACGCAGTATTTT; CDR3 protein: CASSLAQKTQSTDTQYF
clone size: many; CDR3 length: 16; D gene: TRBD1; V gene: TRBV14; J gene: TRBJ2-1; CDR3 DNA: TGTGCCAGCAGCCTTCCCGGGACAGGGGTCTACAATGAGCAGTTCTTC; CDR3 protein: CASSLPGTGVYNEQFF
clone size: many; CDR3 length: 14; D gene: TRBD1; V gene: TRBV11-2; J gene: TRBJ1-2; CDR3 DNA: TGTGCCAGCAGCTTAGAACCAGGGGGCTATGGCTACACCTTC; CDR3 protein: CASSLEPGGYGYTF
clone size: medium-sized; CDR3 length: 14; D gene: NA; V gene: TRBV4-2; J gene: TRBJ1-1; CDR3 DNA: TGTGCCAGCAGCCCGGGTCGCGGGGGCACTGAAGCTTTCTTT; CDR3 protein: CASSPGRGGTEAFF
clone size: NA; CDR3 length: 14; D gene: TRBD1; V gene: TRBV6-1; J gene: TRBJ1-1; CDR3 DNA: TGTGCCAGCAGTACGGGACAGACGAACACTGAAGCTTTCTTT; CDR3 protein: CASSTGQTNTEAFF
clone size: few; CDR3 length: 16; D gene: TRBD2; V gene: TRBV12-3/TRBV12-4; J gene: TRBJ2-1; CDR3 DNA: TGTGCCAGCAGTTCCCTCTTAGCGGGGGACTACAATGAGCAGTTCTTC; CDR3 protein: CASSSLLAGDYNEQFF
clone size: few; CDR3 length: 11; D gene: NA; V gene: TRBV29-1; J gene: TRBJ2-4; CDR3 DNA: TGCAGCGTTGGGGAGACTGGGGTTCAGTACTTC; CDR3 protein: CSVGETGVQYF
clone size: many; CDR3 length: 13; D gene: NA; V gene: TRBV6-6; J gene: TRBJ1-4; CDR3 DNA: TGTGCCAGCTACCAAGCAACTAATGAAAAACTGTTTTTT; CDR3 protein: CASYQATNEKLFF
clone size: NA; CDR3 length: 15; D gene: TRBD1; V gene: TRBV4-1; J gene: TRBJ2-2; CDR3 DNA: TGCGCCAGCAGCCTGGACAGGGCGAACACCGGGGAGCTGTTTTTT; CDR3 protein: CASSLDRANTGELFF
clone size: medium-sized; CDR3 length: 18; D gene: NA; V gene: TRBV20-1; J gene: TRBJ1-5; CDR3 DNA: TGCAGTGCTAGAGATCCGCGCAGGGGCGATTATAGCAATCAGCCCCAGCATTTT; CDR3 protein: CSARDPRRGDYSNQPQHF
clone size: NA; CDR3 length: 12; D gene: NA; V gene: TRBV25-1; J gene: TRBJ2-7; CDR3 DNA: TGTGCCAGCAGTGGAGTTGCCTACGAGCAGTACTTC; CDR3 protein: CASSGVAYEQYF
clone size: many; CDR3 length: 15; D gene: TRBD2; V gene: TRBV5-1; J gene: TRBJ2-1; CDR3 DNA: TGCGCCAGCAGCTTAGGCGGGGGGATCTACAATGAGCAGTTCTTC; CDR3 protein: CASSLGGGIYNEQFF
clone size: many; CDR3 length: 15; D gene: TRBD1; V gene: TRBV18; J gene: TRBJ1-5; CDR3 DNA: TGTGCCAGCTCACCAGGGACAGGGCCCCAACAGCCCCAGCATTTT; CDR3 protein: CASSPGTGPQQPQHF
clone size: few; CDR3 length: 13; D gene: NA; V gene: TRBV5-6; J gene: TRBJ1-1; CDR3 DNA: TGTGCCAGCAGCTTGGAGAGGGGACCTGAAGCTTTCTTT; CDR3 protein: CASSLERGPEAFF
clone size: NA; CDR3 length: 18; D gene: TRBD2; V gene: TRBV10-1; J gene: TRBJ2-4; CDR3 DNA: TGCGCCAGCAGTGCCGGACTAGCGGGGGGGCTGACCAAAAACATTCAGTACTTC; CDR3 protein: CASSAGLAGGLTKNIQYF
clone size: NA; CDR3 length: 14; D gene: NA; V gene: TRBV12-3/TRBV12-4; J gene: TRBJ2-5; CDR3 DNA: TGTGCCAGCAGCCCGAGTAGTTCGCTTGGGACCCAGTACTTC; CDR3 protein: CASSPSSSLGTQYF
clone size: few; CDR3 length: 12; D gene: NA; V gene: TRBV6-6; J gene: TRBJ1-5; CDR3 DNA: TGTGCCAGCAGTTTGGGGGATCAGCCCCAGCATTTT; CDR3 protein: CASSLGDQPQHF
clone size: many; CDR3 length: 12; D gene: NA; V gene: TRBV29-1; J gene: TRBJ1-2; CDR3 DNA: TGCAGCGGCCAACAACTGAACTATGGCTACACCTTC; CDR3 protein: CSGQQLNYGYTF
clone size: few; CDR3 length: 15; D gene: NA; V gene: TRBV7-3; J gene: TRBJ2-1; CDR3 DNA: TGTGCCAGCAGCTTAGCGGGGAATGGGAACAATGAGCAGTTCTTC; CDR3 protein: CASSLAGNGNNEQFF
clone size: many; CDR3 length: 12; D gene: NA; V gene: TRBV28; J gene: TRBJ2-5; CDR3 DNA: TGTGCCAGCAGTTTAAACATCGGGACCCAGTACTTC; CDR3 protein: CASSLNIGTQYF
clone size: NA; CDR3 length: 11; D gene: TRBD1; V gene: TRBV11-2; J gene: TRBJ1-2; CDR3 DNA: TGTGCCAGCAGCTCAGGGGGCGGCTACACCTTC; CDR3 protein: CASSSGGGYTF
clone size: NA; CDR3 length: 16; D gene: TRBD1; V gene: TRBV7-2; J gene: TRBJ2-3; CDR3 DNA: TGTGCCAGCAGCTCTCTTCGGACAGGAATCACAGATACGCAGTATTTT; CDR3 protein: CASSSLRTGITDTQYF
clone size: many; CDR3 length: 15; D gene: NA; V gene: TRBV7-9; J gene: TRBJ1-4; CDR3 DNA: TGTGCCAGCAGTCAAAGACCCCAGGGTGCCGAAAAACTGTTTTTT; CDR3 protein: CASSQRPQGAEKLFF
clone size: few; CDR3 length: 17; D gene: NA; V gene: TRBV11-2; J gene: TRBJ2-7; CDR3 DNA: TGTGCCAGCAGCTTAGACCCCCTGTACAGCGTTCCGGGCGAGCAGTACTTC; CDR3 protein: CASSLDPLYSVPGEQYF
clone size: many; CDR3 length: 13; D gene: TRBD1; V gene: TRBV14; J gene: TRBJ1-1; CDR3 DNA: TGTGCCAGCAGCCAAGACGCAGGGGGCGCCGCGTTCTTT; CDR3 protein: CASSQDAGGAAFF
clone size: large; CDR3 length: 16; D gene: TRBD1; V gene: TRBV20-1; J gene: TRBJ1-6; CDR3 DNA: TGCAGTGCTTCTGGACAGGGACACTCCTATAATTCACCCCTCCACTTT; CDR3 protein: CSASGQGHSYNSPLHF
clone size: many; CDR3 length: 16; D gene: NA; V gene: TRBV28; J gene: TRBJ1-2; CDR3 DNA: TGTGCCAGCAGCTCCATCGGGGGGGGATTTTCAGGAGGCTACACCTTC; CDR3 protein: CASSSIGGGFSGGYTF
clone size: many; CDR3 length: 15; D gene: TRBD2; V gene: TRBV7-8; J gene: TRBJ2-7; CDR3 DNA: TGTGCCAGCAGCTTAGTAGCGGGGACAACCTACGAGCAGTACTTC; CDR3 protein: CASSLVAGTTYEQYF
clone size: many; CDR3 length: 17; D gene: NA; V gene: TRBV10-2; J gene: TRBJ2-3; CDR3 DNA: TGCGCCAGCAGTGAGTCTCCTAGCCTAACTGGCACAGATACGCAGTATTTT; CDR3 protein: CASSESPSLTGTDTQYF
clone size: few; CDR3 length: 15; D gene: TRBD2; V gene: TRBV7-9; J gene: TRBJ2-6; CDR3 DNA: TGTGCCAGCAGCTTAGAGCGGGGTGGGGCCAACGTCCTGACTTTC; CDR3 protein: CASSLERGGANVLTF
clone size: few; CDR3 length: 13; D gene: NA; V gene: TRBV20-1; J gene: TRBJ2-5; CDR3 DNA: TGCAGTTGTACTATCGGGGGCGAAGAGACCCAGTACTTC; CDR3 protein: CSCTIGGEETQYF
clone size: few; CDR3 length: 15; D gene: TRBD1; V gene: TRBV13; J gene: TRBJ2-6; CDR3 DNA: TGTGCCAGCAGCCCGACAGGGACTGGGGCCAACGTCCTGACTTTC; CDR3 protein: CASSPTGTGANVLTF
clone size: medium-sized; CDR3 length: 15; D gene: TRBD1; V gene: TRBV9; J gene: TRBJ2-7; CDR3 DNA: TGTGCCAGCAGCCCCCGGACAGGGAATGAGTACGAGCAGTACTTC; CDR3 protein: CASSPRTGNEYEQYF
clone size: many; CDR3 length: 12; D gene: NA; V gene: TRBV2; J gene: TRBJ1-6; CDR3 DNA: TGTGCCAGCAGTGGGCTGGGTTCACCCCTCCACTTT; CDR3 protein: CASSGLGSPLHF